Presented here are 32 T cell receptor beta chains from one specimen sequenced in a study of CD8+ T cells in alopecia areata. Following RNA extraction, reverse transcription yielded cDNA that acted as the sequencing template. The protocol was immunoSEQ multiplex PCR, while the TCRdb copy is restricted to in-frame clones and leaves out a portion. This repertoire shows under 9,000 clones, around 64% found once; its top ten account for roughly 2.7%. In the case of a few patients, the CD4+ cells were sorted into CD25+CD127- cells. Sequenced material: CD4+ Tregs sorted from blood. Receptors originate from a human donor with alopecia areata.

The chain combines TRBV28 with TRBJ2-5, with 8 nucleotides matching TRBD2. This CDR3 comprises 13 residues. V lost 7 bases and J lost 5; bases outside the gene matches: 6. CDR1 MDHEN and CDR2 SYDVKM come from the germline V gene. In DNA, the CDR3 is TGTGCCAGCACCCCTAGCGGGCGGGAGACCCAGTACTTC. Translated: CASTPSGRETQYF.

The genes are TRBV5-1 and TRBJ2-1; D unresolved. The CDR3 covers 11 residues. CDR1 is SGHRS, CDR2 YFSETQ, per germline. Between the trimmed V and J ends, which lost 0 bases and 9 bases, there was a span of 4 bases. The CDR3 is CASSLVREQFF. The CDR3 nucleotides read TGCGCCAGCAGCTTGGTCCGTGAGCAGTTCTTC.

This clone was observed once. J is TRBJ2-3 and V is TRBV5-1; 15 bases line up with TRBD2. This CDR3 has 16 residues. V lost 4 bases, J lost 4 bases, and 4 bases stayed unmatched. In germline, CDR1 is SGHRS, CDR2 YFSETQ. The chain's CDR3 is CASSRWTSGRADTQYF. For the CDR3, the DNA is TGCGCCAGCAGCCGCTGGACTAGCGGGAGGGCAGATACGCAGTATTTT.

The CDR3 DNA is TGTGCCAGCAGCTTGGTAGGGGAGGGCTACGAGCAGTACTTC. It encodes CASSLVGEGYEQYF. The rearrangement joins TRBV7-2 to TRBJ2-7; 7 bases align to TRBD2. V gave up 3 bases and J gave up 3 bases; unmatched junction bases: 5. CDR1 is SGHTA and CDR2 is FQGNSA in the germline V gene. The CDR3 runs to 14 residues.

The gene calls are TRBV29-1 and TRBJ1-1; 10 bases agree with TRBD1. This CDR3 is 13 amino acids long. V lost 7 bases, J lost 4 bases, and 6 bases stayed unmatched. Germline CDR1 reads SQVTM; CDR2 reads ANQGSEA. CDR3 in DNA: TGCAGCGGAACGGGACAGGGGACCACTGAAGCTTTCTTT. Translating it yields CSGTGQGTTEAFF.

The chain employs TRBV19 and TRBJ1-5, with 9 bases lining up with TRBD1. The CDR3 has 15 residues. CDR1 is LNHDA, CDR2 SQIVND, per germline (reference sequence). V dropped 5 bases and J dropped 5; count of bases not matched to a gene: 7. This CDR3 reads CASSVTGQGDQPQHF. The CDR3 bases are TGTGCCAGTAGTGTTACGGGACAGGGCGATCAGCCCCAGCATTTT.

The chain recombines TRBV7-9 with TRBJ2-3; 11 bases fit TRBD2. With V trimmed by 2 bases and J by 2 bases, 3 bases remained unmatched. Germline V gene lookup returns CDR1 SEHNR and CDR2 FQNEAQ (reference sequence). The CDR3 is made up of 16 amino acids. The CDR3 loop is CASSLISGGDTDTQYF. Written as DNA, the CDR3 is TGTGCCAGCAGCTTAATTAGCGGGGGGGACACAGATACGCAGTATTTT.

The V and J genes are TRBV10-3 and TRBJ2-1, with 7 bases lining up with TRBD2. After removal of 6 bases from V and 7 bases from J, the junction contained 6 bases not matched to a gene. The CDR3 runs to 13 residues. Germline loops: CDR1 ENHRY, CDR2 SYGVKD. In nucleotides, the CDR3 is TGTGCCATCAGCCGGGAGGCCGTAAATGAGCAGTTCTTC. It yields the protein CAISREAVNEQFF.

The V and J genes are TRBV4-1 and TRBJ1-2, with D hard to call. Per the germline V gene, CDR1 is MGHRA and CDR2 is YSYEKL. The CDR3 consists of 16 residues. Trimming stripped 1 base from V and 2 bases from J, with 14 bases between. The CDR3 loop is CASSQAPSDPNYGYTF. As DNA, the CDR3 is TGCGCCAGCAGCCAAGCCCCATCAGACCCAAACTATGGCTACACCTTC.

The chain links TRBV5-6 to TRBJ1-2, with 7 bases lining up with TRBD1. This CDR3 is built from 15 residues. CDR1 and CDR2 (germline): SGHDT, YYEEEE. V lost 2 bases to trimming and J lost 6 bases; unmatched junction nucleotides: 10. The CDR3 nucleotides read TGTGCCAGCAGCTTCGGAATCACAGGGGTGGATGGCTACACCTTC. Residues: CASSFGITGVDGYTF.

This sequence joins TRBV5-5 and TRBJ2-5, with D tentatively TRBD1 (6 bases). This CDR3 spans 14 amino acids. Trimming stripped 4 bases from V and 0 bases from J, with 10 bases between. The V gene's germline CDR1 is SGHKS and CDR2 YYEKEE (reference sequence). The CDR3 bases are TGTGCCAGCAGCCCAACAGGGTACCAAGAGACCCAGTACTTC. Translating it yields CASSPTGYQETQYF.

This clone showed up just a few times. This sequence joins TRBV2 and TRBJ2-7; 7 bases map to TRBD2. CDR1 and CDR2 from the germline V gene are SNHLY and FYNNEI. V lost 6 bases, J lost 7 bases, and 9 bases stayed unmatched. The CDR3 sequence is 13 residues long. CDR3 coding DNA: TGTGCCAGCAGGTTTGGCGGGGGAATTGAGCAGTACTTC. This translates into CASRFGGGIEQYF.

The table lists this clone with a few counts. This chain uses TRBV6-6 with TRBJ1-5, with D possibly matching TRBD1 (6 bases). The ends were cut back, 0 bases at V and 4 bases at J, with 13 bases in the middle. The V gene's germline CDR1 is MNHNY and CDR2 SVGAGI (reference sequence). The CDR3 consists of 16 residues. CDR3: CASSYSATGSNQPQHF. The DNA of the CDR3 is TGTGCCAGCAGTTACTCCGCCACAGGGTCGAATCAGCCCCAGCATTTT.

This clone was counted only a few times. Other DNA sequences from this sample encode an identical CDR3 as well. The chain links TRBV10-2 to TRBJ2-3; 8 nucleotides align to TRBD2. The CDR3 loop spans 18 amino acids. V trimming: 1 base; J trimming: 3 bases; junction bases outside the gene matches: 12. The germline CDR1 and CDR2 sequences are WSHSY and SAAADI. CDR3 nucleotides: TGCGCCAGCAGTGAGTACTTACGATCCAGCGGGAGAACAGATACGCAGTATTTT. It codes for CASSEYLRSSGRTDTQYF.

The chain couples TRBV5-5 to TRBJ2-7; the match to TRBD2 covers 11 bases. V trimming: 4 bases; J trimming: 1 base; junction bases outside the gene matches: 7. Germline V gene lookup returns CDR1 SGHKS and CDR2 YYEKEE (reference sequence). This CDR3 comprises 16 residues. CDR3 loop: CASSATGTSGSYEQYF. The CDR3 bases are TGTGCCAGCAGCGCCACCGGGACTAGCGGTTCCTACGAGCAGTACTTC. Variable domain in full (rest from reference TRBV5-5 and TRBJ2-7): DAGVTQSPTHLIKTRGQQVTLRCSPISGHKSVSWYQQVLGQGPQFIFQYYEKEERGRGNFPDRFSARQFPNYSSELNVNALLLGDSALYLCASSATGTSGSYEQYFGPGTRLTVT.

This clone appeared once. The CDR3 bases are TGTGCCAGCAGCCCGAGGACAGAGTTTGCCCAGTACTTC. Protein: CASSPRTEFAQYF. The gene calls are TRBV7-2 and TRBJ2-5; tentatively, D is TRBD1 (6 bases). CDR1 SGHTA and CDR2 FQGNSA come from the germline V gene. Trimming removed 5 bases at V and 9 bases at J, with 16 bases between. The CDR3 consists of 13 residues. The whole variable domain, filled in from reference TRBV7-2 and TRBJ2-5, reads GAGVSQSPSNKVTEKGKDVELRCDPISGHTALYWYRQSLGQGLEFLIYFQGNSAPDKSGLPSDRFSAERTGGSVSTLTIQRTQQEDSAVYLCASSPRTEFAQYFGPGTRLLVL.

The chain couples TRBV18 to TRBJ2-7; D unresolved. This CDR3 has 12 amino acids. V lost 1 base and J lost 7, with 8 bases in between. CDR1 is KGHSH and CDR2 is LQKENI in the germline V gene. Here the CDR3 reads CASSPQAGEQYF. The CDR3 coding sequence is TGTGCCAGCTCACCACAGGCCGGAGAGCAGTACTTC.

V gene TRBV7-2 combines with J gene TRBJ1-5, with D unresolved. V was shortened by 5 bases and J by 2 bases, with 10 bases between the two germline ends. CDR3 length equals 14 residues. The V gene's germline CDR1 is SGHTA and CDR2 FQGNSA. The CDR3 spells CASSPEIGNQPQHF. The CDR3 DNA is TGTGCCAGCAGCCCTGAAATAGGCAATCAGCCCCAGCATTTT.

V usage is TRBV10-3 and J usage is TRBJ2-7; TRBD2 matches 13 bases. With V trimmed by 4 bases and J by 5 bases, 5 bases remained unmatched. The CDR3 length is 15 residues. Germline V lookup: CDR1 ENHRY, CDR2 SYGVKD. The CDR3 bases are TGTGCCATCAGTGCACTAGCGGGAGGGCCCCACGAGCAGTACTTC. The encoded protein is CAISALAGGPHEQYF.

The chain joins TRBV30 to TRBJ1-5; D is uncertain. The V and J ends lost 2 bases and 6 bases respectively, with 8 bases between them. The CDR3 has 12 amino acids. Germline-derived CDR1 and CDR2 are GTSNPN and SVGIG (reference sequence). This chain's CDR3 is CAWSPPRQPQHF. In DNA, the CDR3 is TGTGCCTGGAGTCCCCCACGTCAGCCCCAGCATTTT.

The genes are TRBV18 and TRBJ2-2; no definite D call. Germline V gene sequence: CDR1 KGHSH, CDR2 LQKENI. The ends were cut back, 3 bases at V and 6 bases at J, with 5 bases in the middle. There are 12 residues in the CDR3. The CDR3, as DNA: TGTGCCAGCTCACCCTTCCCCGGGGAGCTGTTTTTT. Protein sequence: CASSPFPGELFF.

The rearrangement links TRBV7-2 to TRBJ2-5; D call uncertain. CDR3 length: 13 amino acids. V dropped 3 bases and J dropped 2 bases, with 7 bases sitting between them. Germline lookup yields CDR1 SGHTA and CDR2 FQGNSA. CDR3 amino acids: CASSFSRQETQYF. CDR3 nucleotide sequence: TGTGCCAGCAGCTTTTCCAGGCAAGAGACCCAGTACTTC.

The CDR3 coding sequence is TGTGCCAGCAGTACCTGGACGGTCCTGGGAGGGGAGCAGTACTTC. It specifies CASSTWTVLGGEQYF. The chain carries TRBV2 and TRBJ2-7, with 7 positions matching TRBD2. There are 15 residues in the CDR3. Germline trimming cut 5 bases from V and 7 bases from J; bases unmatched to any gene: 14. Germline-derived CDR1 and CDR2 are SNHLY and FYNNEI.

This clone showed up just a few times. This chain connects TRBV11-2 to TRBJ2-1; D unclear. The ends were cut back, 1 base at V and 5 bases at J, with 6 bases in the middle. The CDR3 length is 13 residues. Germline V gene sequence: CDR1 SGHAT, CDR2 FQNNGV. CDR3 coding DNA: TGTGCCAGCAGCTTAGGCCTACACAATGAGCAGTTCTTC. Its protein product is CASSLGLHNEQFF.

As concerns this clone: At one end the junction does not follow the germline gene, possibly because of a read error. CDR3 nucleotide sequence: TGTGCCAACAGCTTCGTACAGGGGTCCTACGAGCAGTACTTC. Its protein product is CANSFVQGSYEQYF. This chain uses TRBV7-2 with TRBJ2-7; 7 bases are a match to TRBD1. The germline gives CDR1 SGHTA, CDR2 FQGNSA. This CDR3 region has 14 residues. The full variable domain, its missing parts supplied by reference TRBV7-2 and TRBJ2-7, is GAGVSQSPSNKVTEKGKDVELRCDPISGHTALYWYRQSLGQGLEFLIYFQGNSAPDKSGLPSDRFSAERTGGSVSTLTIQRTQQEDSAVYLCANSFVQGSYEQYFGPGTRLTVT.

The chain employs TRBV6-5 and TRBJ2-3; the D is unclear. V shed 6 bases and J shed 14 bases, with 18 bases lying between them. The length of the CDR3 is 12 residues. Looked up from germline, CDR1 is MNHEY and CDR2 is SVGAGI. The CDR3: CASSRDRLRRYF. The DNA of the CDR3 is TGTGCCAGCAGCCGAGACCGCTTAAGGAGGTATTTT.

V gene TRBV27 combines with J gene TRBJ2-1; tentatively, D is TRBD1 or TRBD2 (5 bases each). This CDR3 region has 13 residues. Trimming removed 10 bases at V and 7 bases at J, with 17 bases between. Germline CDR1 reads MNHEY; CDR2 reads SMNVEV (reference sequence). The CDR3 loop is CAIRPWGGNEQFF. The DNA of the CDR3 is TGTGCCATCAGGCCTTGGGGCGGGAATGAGCAGTTCTTC.

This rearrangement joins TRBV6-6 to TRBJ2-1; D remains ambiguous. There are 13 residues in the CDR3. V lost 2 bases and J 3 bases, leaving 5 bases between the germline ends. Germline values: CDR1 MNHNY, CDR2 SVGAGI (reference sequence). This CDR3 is CASSYTIYNEQFF. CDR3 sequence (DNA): TGTGCCAGCAGTTACACCATCTACAATGAGCAGTTCTTC.

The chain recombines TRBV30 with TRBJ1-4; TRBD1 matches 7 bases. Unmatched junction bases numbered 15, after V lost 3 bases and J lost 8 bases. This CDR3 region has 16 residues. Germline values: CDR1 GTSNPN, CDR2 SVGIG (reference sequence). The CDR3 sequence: CAWSGYRRGLGEKLFF. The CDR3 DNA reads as TGTGCCTGGAGCGGGTATAGGAGGGGGCTCGGAGAAAAACTGTTTTTT. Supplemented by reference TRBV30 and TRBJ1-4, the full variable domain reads SQTIHQWPATLVQPVGSPLSLECTVEGTSNPNLYWYRQAAGRGLQLLFYSVGIGQISSEVPQNLSASRPQDRQFILSSKKLLLSDSGFYLCAWSGYRRGLGEKLFFGSGTQLSVL.

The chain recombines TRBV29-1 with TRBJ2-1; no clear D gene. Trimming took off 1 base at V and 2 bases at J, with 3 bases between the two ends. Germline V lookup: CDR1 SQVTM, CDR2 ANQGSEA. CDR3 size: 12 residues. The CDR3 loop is CSVEVTYNEQFF. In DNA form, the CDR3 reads TGCAGCGTTGAAGTGACCTACAATGAGCAGTTCTTC.

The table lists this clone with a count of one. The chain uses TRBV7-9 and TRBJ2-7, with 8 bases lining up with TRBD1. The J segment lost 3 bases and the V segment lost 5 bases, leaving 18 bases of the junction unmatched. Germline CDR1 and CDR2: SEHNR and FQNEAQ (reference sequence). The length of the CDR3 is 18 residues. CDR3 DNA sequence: TGTGCCAGCAGCCGAACCTTCGGGACCGGGACAGGTCTCTACGAGCAGTACTTC. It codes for CASSRTFGTGTGLYEQYF. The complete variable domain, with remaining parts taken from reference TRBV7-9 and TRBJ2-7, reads DTGVSQNPRHKITKRGQNVTFRCDPISEHNRLYWYRQTLGQGPEFLTYFQNEAQLEKSRLLSDRFSAERPKGSFSTLEIQRTEQGDSAMYLCASSRTFGTGTGLYEQYFGPGTRLTVT.

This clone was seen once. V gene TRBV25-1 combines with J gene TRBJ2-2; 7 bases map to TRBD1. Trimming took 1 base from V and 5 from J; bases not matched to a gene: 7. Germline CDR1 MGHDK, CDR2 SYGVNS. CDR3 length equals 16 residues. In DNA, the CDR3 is TGTGCCAGCAGTGAATTAAAACAGGGGCGGACCGGGGAGCTGTTTTTT. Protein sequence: CASSELKQGRTGELFF.